This TCR beta chain was captured by sequencing in a study of blood T cell repertoires in COVID-19. Study-wide context: Whether acute or convalescent, the COVID-19 samples came from the United States, Italy and Spain. Sources were T cells, B-cell-depleted T cells, or PBMCs; the material itself was cDNA or gDNA.

Source study methods: Amplification of reference gene primers was used by the study to estimate nucleated cell counts. Produced via immunoSEQ multiplex PCR; TCRdb's table is partial and in-frame only. The V and J calls and the clone size are those of that table, but D and trimming were determined from the DNA. Here the sample spans tens of thousands of clones, 75% to 90% being singletons. The ends were cut back, 6 bases at V and 0 bases at J, with 9 bases in the middle. Looked up from germline, CDR1 is MDHEN and CDR2 is SYDVKM. This CDR3 region has 14 residues. On this clone itself: The sample holds other DNA sequences that translate to the same CDR3.

This TCR derives from a woman aged 60-75 years with acute or convalescent COVID-19. The sequencing input was peripheral blood. This chain uses TRBV28 with TRBJ2-1, with no clear D. This CDR3 is CASRSGSSYNEQFF. Here the CDR3 DNA reads TGTGCCAGCAGATCGGGTAGCTCCTACAATGAGCAGTTCTTC. The full variable domain, rest sourced from reference TRBV28 and TRBJ2-1, is DVKVTQSSRYLVKRTGEKVFLECVQDMDHENMFWYRQDPGLGLRLIYFSYDVKMKEKGDIPEGYSVSREKKERFSLILESASTNQTSMYLCASRSGSSYNEQFFGPGTRLTVL.